This is a list of T cell receptor beta chains from one sample in a study of CD8 T cells in Susac syndrome. One entry per CDR3 protein, called by TCRdb with MiXCR from the immunoSEQ multiplex PCR reads. The repertoire holds a few hundred thousand distinct CDR3 sequences, with over 75% as singletons. Material: CD8+ T cells from PBMCs. Receptors originate from a human donor with multiple sclerosis. Both conserved end residues are part of each CDR3. Fields, in order: V gene, D gene, J gene, CDR3 DNA, CDR3 protein. D genes are given only for firm matches.

V gene: TRBV12-3/TRBV12-4
D gene: TRBD1
J gene: TRBJ2-5
CDR3 DNA: TGTGCCAGCATGCTGACAGGGTGGACGGAGACCCAGTACTTC
CDR3 protein: CASMLTGWTETQYF

V gene: TRBV28
D gene: .
J gene: TRBJ1-1
CDR3 DNA: TGTGCCAGCAGTTTACTCCAGTCGAACACTGAAGCTTTCTTT
CDR3 protein: CASSLLQSNTEAFF

V gene: TRBV6-1
D gene: TRBD1
J gene: TRBJ2-7
CDR3 DNA: TGTGCCAGCAGTGAACGGAAACGACAGGGGGAAGAGCAGTACTTC
CDR3 protein: CASSERKRQGEEQYF

V gene: TRBV27
D gene: .
J gene: TRBJ2-1
CDR3 DNA: TGTGCCACCGGATACATAAATGAGCAGTTCTTC
CDR3 protein: CATGYINEQFF

V gene: TRBV2
D gene: .
J gene: TRBJ2-2
CDR3 DNA: TGTGCCAGCAGCCCCCCATACAGGAACACCGGGGAGCTGTTTTTT
CDR3 protein: CASSPPYRNTGELFF

V gene: TRBV7-8
D gene: TRBD2
J gene: TRBJ2-5
CDR3 DNA: TGTGCCAGCAGCTCACTTAGCGGGGGGGCCATCGAGACCCAGTACTTC
CDR3 protein: CASSSLSGGAIETQYF

V gene: TRBV10-3
D gene: .
J gene: TRBJ2-2
CDR3 DNA: TGTGCCATCCCGACGGGCTCCGGGGAGCTGTTTTTT
CDR3 protein: CAIPTGSGELFF

V gene: TRBV9
D gene: TRBD1
J gene: TRBJ2-7
CDR3 DNA: TGTGCCAGCAGCGTAGGGGACAGTCGTACATACGAGCAGTACTTC
CDR3 protein: CASSVGDSRTYEQYF

V gene: TRBV7-7
D gene: .
J gene: TRBJ2-1
CDR3 DNA: TGTGCTAGCAGCCCCCTGGGGCCAGGCGAGCAGTTCTTC
CDR3 protein: CASSPLGPGEQFF

V gene: TRBV29-1
D gene: TRBD2
J gene: TRBJ2-7
CDR3 DNA: TGCAGCGGTAGCGGGAGCTCCTACGAGCAGTACTTC
CDR3 protein: CSGSGSSYEQYF

V gene: TRBV25-1
D gene: .
J gene: TRBJ2-5
CDR3 DNA: TGTGCCAGCAGTGAATATAACGGGGAAGAGACCCAGTACTTC
CDR3 protein: CASSEYNGEETQYF

V gene: TRBV3-1
D gene: .
J gene: TRBJ2-3
CDR3 DNA: TGTGCCAGCAGCCACCGGTCCACAGATACGCAGTATTTT
CDR3 protein: CASSHRSTDTQYF

V gene: TRBV19
D gene: TRBD2
J gene: TRBJ2-3
CDR3 DNA: TGTGCCAGTAGTGTGACTAGCGGGGGGGCCACAGATACGCAGTATTTT
CDR3 protein: CASSVTSGGATDTQYF

V gene: TRBV25-1
D gene: TRBD2
J gene: TRBJ2-5
CDR3 DNA: TGTGCCAGCAGTGAATTTCTAGCGGAGAACCAAGAGACCCAGTACTTC
CDR3 protein: CASSEFLAENQETQYF

V gene: TRBV20-1
D gene: .
J gene: TRBJ1-1
CDR3 DNA: TGCAGCTTTAGTAGTTTGAACACTGAAGCTTTCTTT
CDR3 protein: CSFSSLNTEAFF

V gene: TRBV7-2
D gene: TRBD2
J gene: TRBJ2-1
CDR3 DNA: TGTGCCAGCTCACTGACTAGCGGGGCTCACAATGAGCAGTTCTTC
CDR3 protein: CASSLTSGAHNEQFF

V gene: TRBV28
D gene: .
J gene: TRBJ2-2
CDR3 DNA: TGTGCCAGCAGTTTGCCAGGTATCGGCGGGGAGCTGTTTTTT
CDR3 protein: CASSLPGIGGELFF

V gene: TRBV24-1
D gene: .
J gene: TRBJ2-2
CDR3 DNA: TGTGCCACCAGTGATCCTGACTCCTTGAAGGATACCGGGGAGCTGTTTTTT
CDR3 protein: CATSDPDSLKDTGELFF

V gene: TRBV4-1
D gene: .
J gene: TRBJ2-7
CDR3 DNA: TGCGCCAGCAGCCAAGACGGGACGGAAACCTACGAGCAGTACTTC
CDR3 protein: CASSQDGTETYEQYF

V gene: TRBV7-9
D gene: .
J gene: TRBJ2-3
CDR3 DNA: TGTGCCAGCAGCTTACCACGGACTGGAAGCACAGATACGCAGTATTTT
CDR3 protein: CASSLPRTGSTDTQYF

V gene: TRBV7-2
D gene: TRBD2
J gene: TRBJ2-7
CDR3 DNA: TGTGCCAGCAGCCCCGCTAGCGGGGAGGTGTTGCAGTACTTC
CDR3 protein: CASSPASGEVLQYF

V gene: TRBV11-1
D gene: .
J gene: TRBJ2-1
CDR3 DNA: TGTGCCAGCAGCTTAGGGGCGAGTAATGAGCAGTTCTTC
CDR3 protein: CASSLGASNEQFF

V gene: TRBV4-2
D gene: TRBD2
J gene: TRBJ2-7
CDR3 DNA: TGTGCCAGCAGCCAAGGGGCCGGACTAGCGGAATCCTACGAGCAGTACTTC
CDR3 protein: CASSQGAGLAESYEQYF

V gene: TRBV7-9
D gene: .
J gene: TRBJ2-2
CDR3 DNA: TGTGCCAGCAGCCCCCCGAGAGTCGACGGGGAGCTGTTTTTT
CDR3 protein: CASSPPRVDGELFF

V gene: TRBV7-3
D gene: .
J gene: TRBJ2-3
CDR3 DNA: TGTGCCAACAGTTCACTAGTTACAGATACGCAGTATTTT
CDR3 protein: CANSSLVTDTQYF

V gene: TRBV19
D gene: TRBD2
J gene: TRBJ2-1
CDR3 DNA: TGTGCCAGTAGTATAGGCGGGAGGGGAATCAATGAGCAGTTCTTC
CDR3 protein: CASSIGGRGINEQFF

V gene: TRBV9
D gene: .
J gene: TRBJ2-2
CDR3 DNA: TGTGCCAGCAGAGAAGGGGGTGCTGACACCGGGGAGCTGTTTTTT
CDR3 protein: CASREGGADTGELFF